This T cell receptor (beta chain) was sequenced in a study of T cells in Graves' hyperthyroidism and ophthalmopathy. For the study at large: At the time of initial diagnosis and before any treatment, peripheral blood was collected. Findings and limits, study-wide: Through a model of 13 V-J features, ophthalmopathy was separated from stable hyperthyroidism.

Patients aged 18 to 65 had newly diagnosed hyperthyroidism of under 2 months' duration. The ends were cut back, 2 bases at V and 6 bases at J, with 14 bases in the middle. Germline V lookup: CDR1 MDHEN, CDR2 SYDVKM. The CDR3 sequence is 15 residues long. This clonotype has ten or more counts. What it binds is not known. Researchers took RNA transcripts and amplified the TCR beta CDR3 regions from them. A first-round RT-PCR of the TCR CDR3 used the HTBI primer set. MiXCR was run by TCRdb on the multiplex PCR reads, yielding one entry per CDR3 protein. The data contain a few hundred thousand distinct CDR3 sequences, 12% to 15% of them singletons.

This sequence joins TRBV28 and TRBJ1-5; tentatively, D is TRBD1 (5 bases). The sample comprised blood. This sequence was found in a woman aged 18-29 years with Graves' hyperthyroidism. The CDR3 protein is CASSLAGPSGQPQHF. CDR3 bases: TGTGCCAGCAGTTTAGCGGGACCCTCGGGTCAGCCCCAGCATTTT.